Each of the 22 T cell receptor beta chains below was sequenced from the same sample in a study of blood T cell repertoires in COVID-19. Produced via immunoSEQ multiplex PCR; TCRdb's table is partial and in-frame only. The data show a few hundred thousand clones, over 75% seen once. Specimen: peripheral blood. The receptors shown here come from a woman between 25 and 40 years old with acute or convalescent COVID-19.

This clone was observed a single time. This chain uses TRBV11-2 with TRBJ2-5; 13 bases fit TRBD2. The V and J ends lost 5 bases and 5 bases, in that order; junction bases with no gene match: 8. The CDR3 has 16 residues. The germline gives CDR1 SGHAT, CDR2 FQNNGV. The DNA of the CDR3 is TGTGCCAGCAGCCGGACTAGCGGGAGTACTCGGGAGACCCAGTACTTC. This gives the protein CASSRTSGSTRETQYF.

The chain combines TRBV27 with TRBJ2-1; D gene ambiguous. The CDR3 has 17 amino acids. Germline CDR1 and CDR2: MNHEY and SMNVEV (reference sequence). Trimming took 5 bases from V and 0 from J, leaving 17 bases between them. The CDR3 spells CASSARMTFRSYNEQFF. As DNA, the CDR3 is TGTGCCAGCAGTGCCCGTATGACTTTCCGCTCCTACAATGAGCAGTTCTTC.

The chain combines TRBV5-1 with TRBJ2-1; D unclear. The length of the CDR3 is 16 residues. Germline V gene data show CDR1 as SGHRS and CDR2 as YFSETQ. Trimming took off 0 bases at V and 10 bases at J, with 20 bases between the two ends. CDR3 nucleotide sequence: TGCGCCAGCAGCTTGGCTCGAGGATCAGTTGTGGTAGAGCAGTTCTTC. It encodes CASSLARGSVVVEQFF.

The chain links TRBV30 to TRBJ2-1; unclear D gene. Trimming removed 0 bases from V and 5 bases from J, with 8 bases in between. The germline V gene encodes CDR1 GTSNPN and CDR2 SVGIG (reference sequence). The CDR3 contains 13 residues. The CDR3 DNA follows: TGTGCCTGGAGTGTACTCCCCCACAATGAGCAGTTCTTC. This gives the protein CAWSVLPHNEQFF.

The V call is TRBV2, the J call TRBJ2-1, with 9 bases matching TRBD2. The V gene end was trimmed by 1 base and the J gene end by 5 bases; junction bases not matched to a gene: 6. Germline CDR1 is SNHLY and CDR2 is FYNNEI. The CDR3 spans 16 residues. The CDR3 nucleotides are TGTGCCAGCAGTGAAGTATCTAGCGGGAACAACAATGAGCAGTTCTTC. It yields the protein CASSEVSSGNNNEQFF.

In this sample, this clone turned up a few times. This sequence joins TRBV6-1 and TRBJ1-6; D not certain. The CDR3 loop spans 12 amino acids. Trimming cost V 6 bases and J 10 bases, with 10 bases left between them. The germline V gene has CDR1 MNHNS and CDR2 SASEGT. CDR3 protein: CASSPPGSPLHF. In DNA form, the CDR3 reads TGTGCCAGCAGCCCCCCGGGGTCACCCCTCCACTTT.

The gene calls are TRBV5-6 and TRBJ1-5; the match to TRBD1 covers 8 bases. The ends lost 0 bases at V and 9 bases at J; junction bases unmatched: 8. Per germline, CDR1 SGHDT and CDR2 YYEEEE. CDR3 length equals 15 residues. CDR3 sequence: CASSLGDRQFRPQHF. The CDR3 DNA reads TGTGCCAGCAGCTTGGGGGACAGGCAATTCCGGCCCCAGCATTTT.

J is TRBJ1-4 and V is TRBV9, with D possibly matching TRBD1 (6 bases). Germline CDR1 and CDR2: SGDLS and YYNGEE. The CDR3 extends over 16 amino acids. The V end lost 3 bases, the J end lost 4 bases, and 16 bases lay between the germline ends. The CDR3 protein is CASSAGRGLYNEKLFF. The CDR3 bases are TGTGCCAGCAGCGCGGGCAGGGGTTTGTATAATGAAAAACTGTTTTTT. The variable domain in full, completed from reference TRBV9 and TRBJ1-4, reads DSGVTQTPKHLITATGQRVTLRCSPRSGDLSVYWYQQSLDQGLQFLIQYYNGEERAKGNILERFSAQQFPDLHSELNLSSLELGDSALYFCASSAGRGLYNEKLFFGSGTQLSVL.

This clone was found once. CDR3 coding DNA: TGTGCCTGGAGTCCCTATGAGGAAAACTATGGCTACACCTTC. Translated: CAWSPYEENYGYTF. The chain is built from TRBV30 and TRBJ1-2; D not resolved. The length of the CDR3 is 14 residues. Trimming took off 2 bases at V and 2 bases at J, with 12 bases between the two ends. Looked up from germline, CDR1 is GTSNPN and CDR2 is SVGIG (reference sequence).

The V gene is TRBV5-1, the J gene TRBJ1-1; D may be TRBD1 (5 bases). Trimming removed 3 bases from V and 4 bases from J, with 16 bases in between. This CDR3 is 15 amino acids long. The germline V gene has CDR1 SGHRS and CDR2 YFSETQ. CDR3: CASSSSGISGTEAFF. The CDR3 DNA sequence: TGCGCCAGCAGCTCTTCAGGGATATCCGGCACTGAAGCTTTCTTT.

The genes are TRBV27 and TRBJ2-5; D perhaps matches TRBD1 (6 bases). The CDR3 contains 15 residues. V was pared by 0 bases and J by 3 bases, with 11 bases between. Germline V gene sequence: CDR1 MNHEY, CDR2 SMNVEV (reference sequence). As DNA, the CDR3 is TGTGCCAGCAGTTTATCGGTGGGGGCCAAAGAGACCCAGTACTTC. Translating it yields CASSLSVGAKETQYF.

This chain links TRBV24-1 with TRBJ2-2; 10 bases are a match to TRBD2. The germline CDR1 and CDR2 sequences are KGHDR and SFDVKD. With V trimmed by 10 bases and J by 1 base, 2 bases remained unmatched. This CDR3 contains 14 residues. The CDR3 nucleotides are TGTGCCACTAGGACTAGCGGGAACACCGGGGAGCTGTTTTTT. Protein: CATRTSGNTGELFF.

The V gene is TRBV18, the J gene TRBJ1-3; D is unresolved. V dropped 5 bases and J dropped 0 bases, with 14 bases sitting between them. CDR1 is KGHSH and CDR2 is LQKENI in the germline V gene. There are 16 residues in the CDR3. The CDR3, as DNA: TGTGCCAGCTCATTAACAGCCGGCGACTCTGGAAACACCATATATTTT. Translating it yields CASSLTAGDSGNTIYF.

The chain employs TRBV18 and TRBJ2-1, with 10 bases matching TRBD1. In germline, CDR1 is KGHSH, CDR2 LQKENI. Trimming removed 2 bases from V and 4 bases from J; junction bases left unmatched: 2. This CDR3 region has 15 residues. This CDR3 is CASSPRTGGYNEQFF. CDR3 nucleotide sequence: TGTGCCAGCTCACCAAGGACAGGGGGTTACAATGAGCAGTTCTTC.

Details on this clone: The germline gene is not matched at one end of the junction; a read error may be the cause. V and J are TRBV4-3 and TRBJ2-2, with 7 bases identical to TRBD2. The CDR3 is 16 amino acids. Germline assignment: CDR1 LGHNA and CDR2 YSLEER. The CDR3 loop reads CASSKDGRLRTGELFF. The DNA for the CDR3 is TGCGCCAGCAGCAAAGACGGGAGGCTGAGAACCGGGGAGCTGTTTTTT.

The chain links TRBV18 to TRBJ2-5; 10 bases line up with TRBD2. J lost 5 bases, V lost 4 bases, and 10 bases had no gene match. The CDR3 contains 16 residues. In germline, CDR1 is KGHSH, CDR2 LQKENI. In nucleotides, the CDR3 is TGTGCCAGCTCACTGGTGTCAAGCGGGAGGGTTGAGACCCAGTACTTC. Translating gives CASSLVSSGRVETQYF.

The chain uses TRBV30 and TRBJ1-4; weak D call: TRBD1 (6 bases). Germline CDR1 and CDR2: GTSNPN and SVGIG (reference sequence). CDR3 size: 12 residues. V lost 8 bases, J lost 5 bases, and 12 bases lay in between. The CDR3 reads CATRRGNEKLFF. As DNA, the CDR3 is TGTGCCACCCGTAGGGGGAATGAAAAACTGTTTTTT.

This clone has a single count. The CDR3 here is CASSHVWQGAGYSNQPQHF. CDR3 DNA sequence: TGCGCCAGCAGCCACGTCTGGCAGGGAGCGGGGTATAGCAATCAGCCCCAGCATTTT. The chain joins TRBV5-1 to TRBJ1-5; tentative D call: TRBD1 (5 bases). Per germline, CDR1 SGHRS and CDR2 YFSETQ. Trimming stripped 4 bases from V and 0 bases from J, with 23 bases between. The CDR3 consists of 19 residues.

The CDR3 sequence: CASSGGNLATNEKLFF. The CDR3 DNA follows: TGTGCCAGCAGTGGGGGGAATCTTGCAACTAATGAAAAACTGTTTTTT. V usage is TRBV19 and J usage is TRBJ1-4; tentatively, D is TRBD1 (5 bases). The germline gives CDR1 LNHDA, CDR2 SQIVND (reference sequence). The CDR3 has 16 residues. Trimming cost V 9 bases and J 0 bases, with 17 bases left between them.

This chain joins TRBV14 and TRBJ1-6, with 7 bases lining up with TRBD1. The CDR3 has 19 amino acids. V dropped 3 bases and J dropped 0; count of bases not matched to a gene: 11. In germline, CDR1 is SGHDN, CDR2 FVKESK. Here the CDR3 reads CASSHLRRTGSSYNSPLHF. The CDR3 DNA reads as TGTGCCAGCAGCCACTTGAGGCGGACAGGCAGCTCCTATAATTCACCCCTCCACTTT.

J is TRBJ1-5 and V is TRBV3-1 (or the pseudogene TRBV3-2); D not certain. V was clipped by 1 base and J by 4 bases, with 11 bases between them. This CDR3 contains 15 residues. Germline CDR1 is LGHDT and CDR2 is YNNKEL (reference sequence). DNA for the CDR3: TGTGCCAGCAGCCAAGCATCAGAGGGTAATCAGCCCCAGCATTTT. Its translation: CASSQASEGNQPQHF.

CDR3 in DNA: TGCGCCAGCAGCCAAGATGGAGCGGGGAATACGCAGTATTTT. The encoded protein is CASSQDGAGNTQYF. The chain employs TRBV4-3 and TRBJ2-3; 7 bases align to TRBD2. The V and J ends lost 0 bases and 7 bases, in that order; junction bases with no gene match: 4. CDR1 and CDR2 (germline): LGHNA, YSLEER. The CDR3 consists of 14 residues.